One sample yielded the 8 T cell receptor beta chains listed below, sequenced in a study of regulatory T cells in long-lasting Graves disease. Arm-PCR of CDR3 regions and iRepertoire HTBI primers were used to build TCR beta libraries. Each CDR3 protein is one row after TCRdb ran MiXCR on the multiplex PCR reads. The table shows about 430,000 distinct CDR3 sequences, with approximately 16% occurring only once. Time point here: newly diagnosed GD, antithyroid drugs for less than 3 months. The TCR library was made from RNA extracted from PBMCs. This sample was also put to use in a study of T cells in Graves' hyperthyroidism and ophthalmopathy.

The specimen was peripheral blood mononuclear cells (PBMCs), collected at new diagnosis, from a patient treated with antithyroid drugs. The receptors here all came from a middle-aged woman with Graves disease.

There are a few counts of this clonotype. CDR3 in DNA: TGTGCCAGCAGCCTCCCGGATGACACCGATGGGGGCTACAATGAGCAGTTCTTC. Its translation: CASSLPDDTDGGYNEQFF. The chain uses TRBV9 and TRBJ2-1; D tentatively reads TRBD1 or TRBD2 (5 bases each). This CDR3 has 18 amino acids. Trimming cost V 4 bases and J 3 bases, with 23 bases left between them. In germline, CDR1 is SGDLS, CDR2 YYNGEE. Based on the CDR3 plus reference TRBV9 and TRBJ2-1, the full variable domain is DSGVTQTPKHLITATGQRVTLRCSPRSGDLSVYWYQQSLDQGLQFLIQYYNGEERAKGNILERFSAQQFPDLHSELNLSSLELGDSALYFCASSLPDDTDGGYNEQFFGPGTRLTVL.

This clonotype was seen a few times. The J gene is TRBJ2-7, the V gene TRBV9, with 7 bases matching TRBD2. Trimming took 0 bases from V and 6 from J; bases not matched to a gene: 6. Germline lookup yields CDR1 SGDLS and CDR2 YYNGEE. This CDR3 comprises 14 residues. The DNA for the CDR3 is TGTGCCAGCAGCGTAGGAGGCGGCGGGGGCGAGCAGTACTTC. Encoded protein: CASSVGGGGGEQYF.

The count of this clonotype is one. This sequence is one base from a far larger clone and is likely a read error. The CDR3 sequence: CGSSPRTGAYGYTF. CDR3 nucleotide sequence: TGTGGCAGCAGCCCAAGGACAGGGGCCTATGGCTACACCTTC. The chain is built from TRBV7-2 and TRBJ1-2; 9 nucleotides align to TRBD1. Germline V gene lookup returns CDR1 SGHTA and CDR2 FQGNSA. The CDR3 spans 14 residues.

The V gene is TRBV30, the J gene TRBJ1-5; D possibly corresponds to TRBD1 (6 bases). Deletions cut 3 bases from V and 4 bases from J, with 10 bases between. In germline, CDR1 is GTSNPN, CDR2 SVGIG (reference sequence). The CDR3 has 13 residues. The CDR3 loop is CAWRDSGNQPQHF. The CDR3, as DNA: TGTGCCTGGAGGGACAGTGGTAATCAGCCCCAGCATTTT. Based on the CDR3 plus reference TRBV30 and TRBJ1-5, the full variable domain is SQTIHQWPATLVQPVGSPLSLECTVEGTSNPNLYWYRQAAGRGLQLLFYSVGIGQISSEVPQNLSASRPQDRQFILSSKKLLLSDSGFYLCAWRDSGNQPQHFGDGTRLSIL.

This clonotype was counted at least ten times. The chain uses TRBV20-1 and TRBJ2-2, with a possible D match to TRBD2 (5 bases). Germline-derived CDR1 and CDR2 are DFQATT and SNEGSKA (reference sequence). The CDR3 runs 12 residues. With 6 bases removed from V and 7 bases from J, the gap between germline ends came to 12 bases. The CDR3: CSAGRRGGELFF. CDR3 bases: TGCAGTGCCGGTCGCCGGGGCGGGGAGCTGTTTTTT.

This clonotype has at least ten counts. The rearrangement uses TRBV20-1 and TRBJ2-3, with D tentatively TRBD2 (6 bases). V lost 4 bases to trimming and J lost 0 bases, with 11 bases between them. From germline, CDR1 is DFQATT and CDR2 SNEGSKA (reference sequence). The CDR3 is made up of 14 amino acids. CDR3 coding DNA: TGCAGTGCTATAGGTAGCGGAAGCACAGATACGCAGTATTTT. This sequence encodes CSAIGSGSTDTQYF.

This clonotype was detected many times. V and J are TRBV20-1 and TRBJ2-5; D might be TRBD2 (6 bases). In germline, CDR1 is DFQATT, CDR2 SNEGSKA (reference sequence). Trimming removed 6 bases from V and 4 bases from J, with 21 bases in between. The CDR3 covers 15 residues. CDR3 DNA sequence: TGCAGTGCCCCCCGGTGGTCGGGGGATGGAGAGACCCAGTACTTC. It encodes CSAPRWSGDGETQYF.

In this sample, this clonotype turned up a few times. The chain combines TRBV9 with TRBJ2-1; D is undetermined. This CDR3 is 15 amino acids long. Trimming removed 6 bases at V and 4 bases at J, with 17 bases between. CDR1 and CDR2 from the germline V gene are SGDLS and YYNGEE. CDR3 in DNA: TGTGCCAGCACTCAAGGAGAGCTCGAATACAATGAGCAGTTCTTC. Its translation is CASTQGELEYNEQFF.